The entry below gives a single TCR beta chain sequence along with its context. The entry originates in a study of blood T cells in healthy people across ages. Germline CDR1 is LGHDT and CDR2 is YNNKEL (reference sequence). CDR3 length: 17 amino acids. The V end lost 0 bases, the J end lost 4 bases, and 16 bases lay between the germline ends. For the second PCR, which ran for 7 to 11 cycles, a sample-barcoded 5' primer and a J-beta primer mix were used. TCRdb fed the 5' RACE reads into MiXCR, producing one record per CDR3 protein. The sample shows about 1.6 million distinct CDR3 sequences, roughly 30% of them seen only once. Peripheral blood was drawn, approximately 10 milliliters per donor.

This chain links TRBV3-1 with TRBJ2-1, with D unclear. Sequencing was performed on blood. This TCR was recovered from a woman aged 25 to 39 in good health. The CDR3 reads CASSQDRPSWSYNEQFF. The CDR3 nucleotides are TGTGCCAGCAGCCAAGATCGACCAAGCTGGTCATACAATGAGCAGTTCTTC.